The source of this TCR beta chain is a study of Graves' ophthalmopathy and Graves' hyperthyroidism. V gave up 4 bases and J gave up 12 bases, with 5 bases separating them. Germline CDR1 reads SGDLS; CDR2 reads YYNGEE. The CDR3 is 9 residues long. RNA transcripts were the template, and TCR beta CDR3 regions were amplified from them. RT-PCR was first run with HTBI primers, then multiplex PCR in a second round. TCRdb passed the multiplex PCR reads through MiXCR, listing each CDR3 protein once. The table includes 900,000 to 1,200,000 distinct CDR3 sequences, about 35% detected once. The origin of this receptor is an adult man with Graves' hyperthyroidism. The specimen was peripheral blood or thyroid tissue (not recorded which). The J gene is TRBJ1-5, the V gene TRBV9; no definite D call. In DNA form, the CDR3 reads TGTGCCAGCAGCCCGGTCCAGCATTTT. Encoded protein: CASSPVQHF.